The sequence of this TCR beta chain was determined in a study of cytomegalovirus exposure and HLA in healthy donors. The V and J ends lost 6 bases and 10 bases respectively, with 13 bases between them. Germline CDR1 MNHNS, CDR2 SASEGT. This CDR3 is 12 amino acids long. Only in-frame clones appear in the TCRdb table, and some are missing; sequencing was by immunoSEQ multiplex PCR. The table includes about 120,000 clones, about 91% detected once. The origin of this receptor is a woman aged 18 to 35 in good health and CMV-seronegative. The rearrangement links TRBV6-1 to TRBJ2-1; possibly TRBD1 for D (6 bases). Sequencing used PBMCs. The CDR3 sequence is CASRSQGWEQFF. DNA for the CDR3: TGTGCCAGCAGATCACAGGGATGGGAGCAGTTCTTC.